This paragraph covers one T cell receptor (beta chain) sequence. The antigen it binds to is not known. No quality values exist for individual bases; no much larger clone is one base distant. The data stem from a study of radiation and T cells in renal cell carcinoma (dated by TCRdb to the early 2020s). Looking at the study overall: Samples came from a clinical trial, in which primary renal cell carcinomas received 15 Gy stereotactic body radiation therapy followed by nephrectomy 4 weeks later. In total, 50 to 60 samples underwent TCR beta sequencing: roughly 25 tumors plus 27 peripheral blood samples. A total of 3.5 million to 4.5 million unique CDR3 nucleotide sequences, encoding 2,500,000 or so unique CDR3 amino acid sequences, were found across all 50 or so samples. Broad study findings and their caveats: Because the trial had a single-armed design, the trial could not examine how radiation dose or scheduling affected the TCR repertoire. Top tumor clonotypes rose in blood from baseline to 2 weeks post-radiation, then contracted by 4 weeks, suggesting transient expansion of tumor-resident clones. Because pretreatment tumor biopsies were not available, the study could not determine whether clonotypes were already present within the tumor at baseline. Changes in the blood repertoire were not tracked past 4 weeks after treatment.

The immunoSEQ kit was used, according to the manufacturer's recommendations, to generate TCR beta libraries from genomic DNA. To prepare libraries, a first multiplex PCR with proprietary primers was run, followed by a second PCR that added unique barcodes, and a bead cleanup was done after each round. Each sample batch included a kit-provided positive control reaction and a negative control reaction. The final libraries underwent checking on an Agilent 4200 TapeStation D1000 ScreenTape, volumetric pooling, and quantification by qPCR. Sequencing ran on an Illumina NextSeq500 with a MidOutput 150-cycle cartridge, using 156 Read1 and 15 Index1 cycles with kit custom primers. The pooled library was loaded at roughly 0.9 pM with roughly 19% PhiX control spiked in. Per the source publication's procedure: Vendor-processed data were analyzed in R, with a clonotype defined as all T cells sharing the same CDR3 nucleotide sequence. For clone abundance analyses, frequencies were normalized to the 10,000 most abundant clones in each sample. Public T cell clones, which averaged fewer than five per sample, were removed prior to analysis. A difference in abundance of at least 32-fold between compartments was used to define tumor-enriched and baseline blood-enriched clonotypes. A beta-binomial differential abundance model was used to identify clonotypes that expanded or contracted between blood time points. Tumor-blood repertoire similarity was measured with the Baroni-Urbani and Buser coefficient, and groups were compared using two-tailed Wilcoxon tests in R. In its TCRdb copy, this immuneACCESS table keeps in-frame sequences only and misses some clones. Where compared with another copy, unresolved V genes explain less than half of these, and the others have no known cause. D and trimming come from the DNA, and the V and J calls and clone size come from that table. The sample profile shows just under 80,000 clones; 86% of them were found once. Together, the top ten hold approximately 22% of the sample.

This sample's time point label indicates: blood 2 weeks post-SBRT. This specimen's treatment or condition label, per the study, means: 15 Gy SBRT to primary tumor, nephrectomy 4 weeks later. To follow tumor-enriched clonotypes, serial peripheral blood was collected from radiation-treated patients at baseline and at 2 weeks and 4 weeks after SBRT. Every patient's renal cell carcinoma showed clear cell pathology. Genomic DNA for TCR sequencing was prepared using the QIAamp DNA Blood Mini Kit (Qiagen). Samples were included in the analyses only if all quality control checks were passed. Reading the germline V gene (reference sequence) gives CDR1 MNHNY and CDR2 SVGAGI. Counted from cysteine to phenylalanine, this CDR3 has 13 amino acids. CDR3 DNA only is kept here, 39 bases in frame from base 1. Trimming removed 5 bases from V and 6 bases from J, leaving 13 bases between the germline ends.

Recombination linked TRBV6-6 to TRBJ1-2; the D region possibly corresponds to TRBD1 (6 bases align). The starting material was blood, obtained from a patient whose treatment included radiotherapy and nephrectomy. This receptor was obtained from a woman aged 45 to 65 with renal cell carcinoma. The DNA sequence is TGTGCCAGCAGTCGAACAGGGCACCATGGCTACACCTTC. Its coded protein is CASSRTGHHGYTF.